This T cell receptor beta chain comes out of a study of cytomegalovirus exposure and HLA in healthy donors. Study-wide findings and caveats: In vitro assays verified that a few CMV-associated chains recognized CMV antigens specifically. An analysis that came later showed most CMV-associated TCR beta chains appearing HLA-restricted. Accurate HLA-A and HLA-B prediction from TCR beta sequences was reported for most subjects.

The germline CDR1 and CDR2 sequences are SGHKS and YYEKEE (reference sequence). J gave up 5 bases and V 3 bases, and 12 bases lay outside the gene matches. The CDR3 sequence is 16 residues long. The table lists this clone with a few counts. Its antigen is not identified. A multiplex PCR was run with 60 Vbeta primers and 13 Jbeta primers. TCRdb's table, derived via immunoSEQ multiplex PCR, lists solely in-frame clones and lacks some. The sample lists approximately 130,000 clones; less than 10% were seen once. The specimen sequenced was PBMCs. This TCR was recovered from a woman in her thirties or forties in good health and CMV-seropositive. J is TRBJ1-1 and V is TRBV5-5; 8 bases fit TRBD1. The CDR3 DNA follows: TGTGCCAGCAGCTCGACAGACAGGGGTCTAAGGACTGAAGCTTTCTTT. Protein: CASSSTDRGLRTEAFF.